These 20 T cell receptor beta chains were sequenced from one sample in a study of blood T cell repertoires in COVID-19. Produced via immunoSEQ multiplex PCR; TCRdb's table is partial and in-frame only. In the table there are more than 200,000 clones, roughly 82% of which are singletons. Sequencing was performed on peripheral blood. These receptors were obtained from a woman aged 40 to 50 who had recovered from COVID-19.

The J gene is TRBJ2-3, the V gene TRBV30, with a weak D call TRBD1 (5 bases). This CDR3 has 17 residues. The germline V gene encodes CDR1 GTSNPN and CDR2 SVGIG (reference sequence). The V end lost 1 base, the J end lost 0 bases, and 17 bases lay between the germline ends. The CDR3 sequence: CAWSDPGQGPSTDTQYF. CDR3 coding DNA: TGTGCCTGGAGTGACCCCGGGCAGGGCCCTAGCACAGATACGCAGTATTTT.

Details on this clone: The identical CDR3 is also encoded by other nucleotide sequences in the sample. DNA of the CDR3: TGTGCTAGTGGCCTCGACAGCTATGGCTACACCTTC. Protein sequence: CASGLDSYGYTF. The gene calls are TRBV12-5 and TRBJ1-2; perhaps TRBD1 as D (5 bases). The V gene's germline CDR1 is LGHNT and CDR2 FRNRAP. This CDR3 has 12 residues. V was cut by 6 bases and J by 4 bases, with 9 bases left in between.

Only a few counts were recorded for this clone. The chain combines TRBV6-5 with TRBJ1-5; D remains ambiguous. CDR1 is MNHEY, CDR2 SVGAGI, per germline. The CDR3 loop spans 15 amino acids. V was clipped by 4 bases and J by 3 bases, with 13 bases between them. As DNA, the CDR3 is TGTGCCAGCAGTTTTTTAGAGGGCTCCAATCAGCCCCAGCATTTT. It is translated as CASSFLEGSNQPQHF.

In nucleotides, the CDR3 is TGTGCCAGCAGTAAGTTTTATGGGGACAGGTTTTACGAGCAGTACTTC. Encoded protein: CASSKFYGDRFYEQYF. The V call is TRBV5-8, the J call TRBJ2-7; 8 positions agree with TRBD1. CDR1 and CDR2 from the germline V gene are SGHTS and YDEGEE. The V and J ends lost 5 bases and 4 bases, in that order; junction bases with no gene match: 14. The CDR3 is 16 amino acids. Using reference TRBV5-8 and TRBJ2-7 for the parts outside the CDR3, the full variable domain is EAGVTQSPTHLIKTRGQQATLRCSPISGHTSVYWYQQALGLGLQFLLWYDEGEERNRGNFPPRFSGRQFPNYSSELNVNALELEDSALYLCASSKFYGDRFYEQYFGPGTRLTVT.

This chain uses TRBV28 with TRBJ2-4; perhaps TRBD1 as D (6 bases). The V gene lost 5 bases and the J gene lost 9 bases, with 11 bases spanning the gap. This CDR3 comprises 12 residues. CDR1 is MDHEN, CDR2 SYDVKM, per germline. The CDR3 here is CASSTGIGIQYF. The CDR3 DNA reads as TGTGCCAGCAGTACAGGGATCGGCATTCAGTACTTC. Full variable domain (rest looked up from reference TRBV28 and TRBJ2-4): DVKVTQSSRYLVKRTGEKVFLECVQDMDHENMFWYRQDPGLGLRLIYFSYDVKMKEKGDIPEGYSVSREKKERFSLILESASTNQTSMYLCASSTGIGIQYFGAGTRLSVL.

This chain links TRBV3-1 (or the pseudogene TRBV3-2) with TRBJ2-2; D gene ambiguous. Germline CDR1 LGHDT, CDR2 YNNKEL (reference sequence). The length of the CDR3 is 15 residues. The V end was cut by 4 bases, the J end by 1 base, with 10 bases between. This CDR3 is CASSPRKVNTGELFF. The CDR3 DNA is TGTGCCAGCAGCCCCAGGAAGGTGAACACCGGGGAGCTGTTTTTT.

The chain couples TRBV18 to TRBJ1-1; 7 nucleotides align to TRBD1. J lost 1 base, V lost 6 bases, and 11 bases had no gene match. The germline gives CDR1 KGHSH, CDR2 LQKENI. The CDR3 is made up of 16 amino acids. The CDR3 DNA reads TGTGCCAGCTCCCCGATACTCGACAGGGCGAACACTGAAGCTTTCTTT. Its protein is CASSPILDRANTEAFF.

The CDR3 spells CASSLLTGFRTEAFF. The CDR3 DNA reads as TGTGCCAGCAGTTTATTAACAGGATTCAGGACTGAAGCTTTCTTT. The chain is built from TRBV28 and TRBJ1-1; D may be TRBD1 (5 bases). The CDR3 covers 15 residues. CDR1 MDHEN and CDR2 SYDVKM come from the germline V gene. The V gene lost 1 base and the J gene lost 5 bases, with 14 bases spanning the gap. The whole variable domain, filled in from reference TRBV28 and TRBJ1-1, reads DVKVTQSSRYLVKRTGEKVFLECVQDMDHENMFWYRQDPGLGLRLIYFSYDVKMKEKGDIPEGYSVSREKKERFSLILESASTNQTSMYLCASSLLTGFRTEAFFGQGTRLTVV.

The V call is TRBV7-2, the J call TRBJ2-3; 7 bases map to TRBD1. In germline, CDR1 is SGHTA, CDR2 FQGNSA. The length of the CDR3 is 14 residues. The ends lost 3 bases at V and 4 bases at J; junction bases unmatched: 4. DNA of the CDR3: TGTGCCAGCAGCTTTATAACAGGGGCAGATACGCAGTATTTT. It specifies CASSFITGADTQYF.

The chain couples TRBV28 to TRBJ1-2, with TRBD1 identical over 8 bases. The V gene's germline CDR1 is MDHEN and CDR2 SYDVKM. J was trimmed by 8 bases and V by 6 bases; bases with no gene match: 11. The CDR3 covers 14 residues. Here the CDR3 DNA reads TGTGCCAGCAGGGTACCGGGACAGGCTATAGGCTACACCTTC. Protein sequence: CASRVPGQAIGYTF.

This clone was seen only once. The rearrangement joins TRBV4-1 to TRBJ1-2; D ambiguous. V was shortened by 0 bases and J by 1 base, with 9 bases between the two germline ends. CDR3 length equals 15 residues. CDR1 is MGHRA, CDR2 YSYEKL, per germline. The CDR3 loop reads CASSQDFEGNYGYTF. The CDR3 region has the DNA TGCGCCAGCAGCCAAGATTTTGAGGGTAACTATGGCTACACCTTC.

The V call is TRBV25-1, the J call TRBJ2-2, with a weak D call TRBD1 (5 bases). Per germline, CDR1 MGHDK and CDR2 SYGVNS. V gave up 6 bases and J gave up 0 bases, with 14 bases separating them. This CDR3 spans 16 amino acids. For the CDR3, the DNA is TGTGCCAGCAGCTCAGGGAAACGGGCGAACACCGGGGAGCTGTTTTTT. Its translation: CASSSGKRANTGELFF.

The J gene is TRBJ1-2, the V gene TRBV5-6; TRBD1 matches at 7 bases. The germline gives CDR1 SGHDT, CDR2 YYEEEE. CDR3 length: 15 residues. The junction had 8 bases not matched to a gene; V was cut back by 6 bases and J by 0 bases. The CDR3 loop reads CASILLGQPNYGYTF. CDR3 bases: TGTGCCAGCATCCTCCTGGGACAGCCTAACTATGGCTACACCTTC.

The rearrangement uses TRBV3-1 (or the pseudogene TRBV3-2) and TRBJ1-6, with TRBD1 matching 10 bases. J was trimmed by 8 bases and V by 4 bases; bases with no gene match: 2. Germline CDR1 and CDR2: LGHDT and YNNKEL (reference sequence). The CDR3 is 14 residues long. This chain's CDR3 is CASSRQGADSPLHF. The CDR3 DNA is TGTGCCAGCAGCCGACAGGGGGCGGATTCACCCCTCCACTTT.

The chain employs TRBV19 and TRBJ1-6, with TRBD1 matching 11 bases. Trimming took 3 bases from V and 10 from J; bases not matched to a gene: 5. CDR1 and CDR2 from the germline V gene are LNHDA and SQIVND (reference sequence). The CDR3 spans 15 residues. CDR3 amino acids: CASSIGQGARSPLHF. The CDR3, as DNA: TGTGCCAGTAGTATCGGACAGGGGGCTCGGTCACCCCTCCACTTT.

The chain carries TRBV6-6 and TRBJ1-5; TRBD1 matches at 9 bases. This CDR3 region has 17 residues. V gave up 5 bases and J gave up 4 bases; unmatched junction bases: 12. Germline loops: CDR1 MNHNY, CDR2 SVGAGI (reference sequence). The CDR3 DNA is TGTGCCAGCAGTCTACTATCGGGGACAGGGATAAATCAGCCCCAGCATTTT. Its protein is CASSLLSGTGINQPQHF.

The chain recombines TRBV7-9 with TRBJ1-5, with 9 bases matching TRBD1. The CDR3 is 15 residues long. V was clipped by 6 bases and J by 9 bases; unmatched bases: 12. Germline V CDR1 and CDR2: SEHNR, FQNEAQ (reference sequence). The CDR3 is CASSSGTGSSGPQHF. The CDR3 DNA follows: TGTGCCAGCAGTTCCGGGACAGGGTCCTCGGGGCCCCAGCATTTT.

This chain joins TRBV6-5 and TRBJ2-4; 7 nucleotides match TRBD1. From germline, CDR1 is MNHEY and CDR2 SVGAGI. This CDR3 has 15 amino acids. V lost 6 bases and J lost 9; bases outside the gene matches: 14. The CDR3 DNA is TGTGCCAGCAGCACTAGTAGGGACAGCTGCCTCATTCAGTACTTC. This codes for CASSTSRDSCLIQYF.

The rearrangement joins TRBV3-1 (or the pseudogene TRBV3-2) to TRBJ2-2; 7 bases are a match to TRBD1. The CDR3 has 15 amino acids. V was pared by 5 bases and J by 7 bases, with 10 bases of the junction left unmatched. The germline V gene has CDR1 LGHDT and CDR2 YNNKEL (reference sequence). DNA of the CDR3: TGTGCCAGCAGCACATCCGGGACAGAGGTCGGGGAGCTGTTTTTT. It specifies CASSTSGTEVGELFF.

The chain has TRBV2 and TRBJ2-2; possibly TRBD1 for D (6 bases). Trimming cost V 6 bases and J 1 base, with 30 bases left between them. Germline values: CDR1 SNHLY, CDR2 FYNNEI. CDR3 length: 21 residues. CDR3 in amino acids: CASSPTPGTSPKDGNTGELFF. CDR3 DNA: TGTGCCAGCAGCCCTACTCCCGGGACATCACCGAAGGACGGGAACACCGGGGAGCTGTTTTTT.